One sample yielded the 26 T cell receptor beta chains listed below, sequenced in a study of T-cell reconstitution after alpha-beta-depleted transplantation in children. Unique molecular identifiers were incorporated during preparation of the TCRbeta library. TCRdb fed the PCR reads into MiXCR, producing one record per CDR3 protein. Of about 200,000 distinct CDR3 sequences detected, approximately 8.4% appear once; the ten largest clones hold roughly 35%. The sample here was PBMCs, mostly from graft donor cells, taken 360 days after TCRalphabeta/CD19-depleted stem cell transplant. Source of these receptors: a male patient aged 2-10 years who had a stem cell transplant for acute myeloid leukemia, so the T cells may come from the graft donor.

This clonotype was detected ten times or more. The gene calls are TRBV29-1 and TRBJ2-3; 12 bases agree with TRBD2. The germline gives CDR1 SQVTM, CDR2 ANQGSEA. The junction had 4 bases not matched to a gene; V was cut back by 6 bases and J by 6 bases. The CDR3 is made up of 13 amino acids. CDR3 sequence (DNA): TGCAGCGTGATCGGGACTAGCGGGGATACGCAGTATTTT. It is translated as CSVIGTSGDTQYF.

The sample holds a few counts of this clonotype. The rearrangement links TRBV7-2 to TRBJ2-5; D is unresolved. The CDR3 extends over 14 amino acids. Germline V CDR1 and CDR2: SGHTA, FQGNSA. V shed 1 base and J shed 0 bases, with 6 bases lying between them. CDR3 in amino acids: CASSLGDYQETQYF. The DNA for the CDR3 is TGTGCCAGCAGCTTAGGCGATTACCAAGAGACCCAGTACTTC.

This clonotype was seen ten or more times. The CDR3 bases are TGTGCCAGCAGCCTCCGACAGTCCCTATTCCAGAACACTGAAGCTTTCTTT. It is translated as CASSLRQSLFQNTEAFF. The chain uses TRBV12-3 or TRBV12-4 and TRBJ1-1; D perhaps matches TRBD1 (5 bases). Trimming took off 6 bases at V and 1 base at J, with 21 bases between the two ends. CDR3 size: 17 residues.

This clonotype was observed at least ten times. This chain joins TRBV7-2 and TRBJ2-3; 7 nucleotides line up with TRBD2. The germline CDR1 and CDR2 sequences are SGHTA and FQGNSA. This CDR3 region has 14 residues. The trim removed 2 bases at V and 5 bases at J, leaving 4 bases unmatched. For the CDR3, the DNA is TGTGCCAGCAGCTTACGGAGCGGGGTAGATACGCAGTATTTT. This gives the protein CASSLRSGVDTQYF.

Ten or more counts support this clonotype. This chain joins TRBV20-1 and TRBJ2-1, with 10 bases identical to TRBD2. CDR3 length: 16 residues. Trimming took 3 bases from V and 2 from J; bases not matched to a gene: 7. Germline V lookup: CDR1 DFQATT, CDR2 SNEGSKA (reference sequence). CDR3 nucleotide sequence: TGCAGTGCTAGGGGAATACTAGCGGGGACCTACAATGAGCAGTTCTTC. The encoded protein is CSARGILAGTYNEQFF.

On this clonotype itself: The junction and the germline gene differ at one end; a read error may be behind it. V usage is TRBV24-1 and J usage is TRBJ2-1; 7 bases are a match to TRBD1. Looked up from germline, CDR1 is KGHDR and CDR2 is SFDVKD. This CDR3 has 16 amino acids. CDR3 sequence (DNA): TGTGCCACCGGTGATCGGGCCGGGACAGCCAACAATGAGCAGTTCTTC. Its translation is CATGDRAGTANNEQFF.

This clonotype was recorded many times. This chain joins TRBV20-1 and TRBJ2-3; tentative D call: TRBD2 (5 bases). The CDR3 totals 15 residues. Germline V gene sequence: CDR1 DFQATT, CDR2 SNEGSKA (reference sequence). With 5 bases removed from V and 1 base from J, the gap between germline ends came to 16 bases. This CDR3 reads CSAPPSRAGTDTQYF. The DNA of the CDR3 is TGCAGTGCTCCCCCTAGCCGCGCTGGCACAGATACGCAGTATTTT.

A few counts support this clonotype. V is TRBV5-6 and J is TRBJ2-7; 7 nucleotides match TRBD1. The CDR3 is made up of 15 amino acids. Trimming at V came to 0 bases and at J to 2 bases, leaving 5 bases not matched to a gene. The germline gives CDR1 SGHDT, CDR2 YYEEEE. The DNA of the CDR3 is TGTGCCAGCAGCTTGGTTCCGACAGGGCCCTACGAGCAGTACTTC. Translating it yields CASSLVPTGPYEQYF.

The gene calls are TRBV2 and TRBJ2-3; D gene uncertain. This CDR3 is 14 amino acids long. Trimming left V 5 bases short and J 0 bases short, with 9 bases between. Germline CDR1 and CDR2: SNHLY and FYNNEI. The CDR3 reads CASSLQKSTDTQYF. The CDR3 DNA sequence: TGTGCCAGCAGTCTACAAAAGAGCACAGATACGCAGTATTTT.

This clonotype has at least ten counts. V and J are TRBV24-1 and TRBJ2-3, with D perhaps TRBD2 (6 bases). From germline, CDR1 is KGHDR and CDR2 SFDVKD. V shed 5 bases and J shed 0 bases, with 11 bases lying between them. This CDR3 is built from 15 residues. The CDR3 DNA reads TGTGCCACCAGTGCCCATAGCGGCAGCACAGATACGCAGTATTTT. Translated, it gives CATSAHSGSTDTQYF.

This clonotype showed up just a few times. V is TRBV10-3 and J is TRBJ2-2; D perhaps matches TRBD1 (6 bases). Germline assignment: CDR1 ENHRY and CDR2 SYGVKD. This CDR3 comprises 18 residues. V was pared by 0 bases and J by 4 bases, with 18 bases between. For the CDR3, the DNA is TGTGCCATCAGTGAGTCGAATGGGGGCGCGACGAGCACCGGGGAGCTGTTTTTT. It yields the protein CAISESNGGATSTGELFF.

The V gene is TRBV5-1, the J gene TRBJ1-6; D may be TRBD1 (5 bases). V lost 5 bases to trimming and J lost 14 bases, with 17 bases between them. This CDR3 is 13 amino acids long. Germline CDR1 reads SGHRS; CDR2 reads YFSETQ. The chain's CDR3 is CASRGPSLGALHF. The CDR3 coding sequence is TGCGCCAGCAGGGGGCCCTCGTTGGGAGCCCTCCACTTT.

Ten or more counts support this clonotype. One end of the junction fails to match germline, which may point to a read error. The rearrangement links TRBV25-1 to TRBJ2-1; TRBD2 matches at 10 bases. CDR1 is MGHDK and CDR2 is SYGVNS in the germline V gene. The CDR3 totals 15 residues. DNA for the CDR3: TGTGCCAGCAGTGAATTCGTAGCGGGAGGCCCCGGAAGGGTCTTC. Translating gives CASSEFVAGGPGRVF.

This clonotype was counted many times. V gene TRBV29-1 combines with J gene TRBJ2-5; D is uncertain. The length of the CDR3 is 12 residues. The ends were cut back, 7 bases at V and 1 base at J, with 10 bases in the middle. The V gene's germline CDR1 is SQVTM and CDR2 ANQGSEA. The CDR3 protein is CSAGPIQETQYF. The CDR3 nucleotides read TGCAGCGCAGGACCTATCCAAGAGACCCAGTACTTC.

This chain uses TRBV11-1 with TRBJ2-1; D tentatively fits TRBD1 or TRBD2 (6 bases each). V dropped 0 bases and J dropped 4 bases, with 10 bases sitting between them. CDR1 is SGHAT, CDR2 FQDESV, per germline (reference sequence). CDR3 size: 15 residues. The CDR3 coding sequence is TGTGCCAGCAGCTTAGCTTTAGGGGGGTACAATGAGCAGTTCTTC. It specifies CASSLALGGYNEQFF.

This clonotype was detected ten times or more. This chain joins TRBV12-3 or TRBV12-4 and TRBJ2-5, with TRBD1 matching 7 bases. V was clipped by 5 bases and J by 5 bases; unmatched bases: 8. The CDR3 loop spans 14 amino acids. Written as DNA, the CDR3 is TGTGCCAGCAGTCTCCACAGGGGCGGGGAGACCCAGTACTTC. It encodes CASSLHRGGETQYF.

The genes are TRBV7-2 and TRBJ2-3; D unclear. The CDR3 sequence is 14 residues long. The V end was cut by 6 bases, the J end by 0 bases, with 10 bases between. Germline V CDR1 and CDR2: SGHTA, FQGNSA. The CDR3 protein is CASRPYTSTDTQYF. The CDR3 region has the DNA TGTGCCAGCAGGCCATACACTAGCACAGATACGCAGTATTTT.

This clonotype was counted ten times or more. The V and J genes are TRBV12-3 or TRBV12-4 and TRBJ1-6, with D possibly TRBD1 on 5 matching bases. The germline V and J ends were trimmed by 6 bases and 7 bases, with 16 bases remaining between them. This CDR3 is 15 amino acids long. The chain's CDR3 is CASRNHGDQNSPLHF. In DNA, the CDR3 is TGTGCCAGCAGAAACCACGGGGACCAAAATTCACCCCTCCACTTT.

The V and J genes are TRBV4-2 and TRBJ2-2; D may be TRBD1 (6 bases). Trimming removed 6 bases from V and 6 bases from J, with 14 bases in between. Germline V gene data show CDR1 as LGHNA and CDR2 as YNFKEQ. This CDR3 is built from 14 residues. In nucleotides, the CDR3 is TGTGCCAGCAGGGGGGCCTCCAAACCCGGGGAGCTGTTTTTT. This codes for CASRGASKPGELFF.

This clonotype occurred many times. V and J are TRBV4-3 and TRBJ1-5, with unresolved D. Trimming left V 0 bases short and J 0 bases short, with 9 bases between. The CDR3 totals 16 residues. Looked up from germline, CDR1 is LGHNA and CDR2 is YSLEER. CDR3 amino acids: CASSQDFYLSNQPQHF. Here the CDR3 DNA reads TGCGCCAGCAGCCAAGATTTTTACCTTAGCAATCAGCCCCAGCATTTT.

This clonotype was detected a few times. The V and J genes are TRBV29-1 and TRBJ2-7, with a tentative D call TRBD2 (5 bases). Trimming removed 7 bases from V and 4 bases from J, with 14 bases in between. CDR1 SQVTM and CDR2 ANQGSEA come from the germline V gene. The CDR3 has 12 residues. As DNA, the CDR3 is TGCAGCGCCTATAAAAGCGGTTACGAGCAGTACTTC. Amino acid sequence: CSAYKSGYEQYF.

The chain combines TRBV15 with TRBJ1-1; D gene unclear. The CDR3 is 13 amino acids. V was pared by 4 bases and J by 5 bases, with 11 bases between. CDR1 is LNHNV and CDR2 is YYDKDF in the germline V gene (reference sequence). The CDR3 protein is CATSIKPETEAFF. Written as DNA, the CDR3 is TGTGCCACCAGCATTAAGCCCGAAACTGAAGCTTTCTTT.

This clonotype was counted ten times or more. The V call is TRBV20-1, the J call TRBJ1-1, with D possibly matching TRBD1 (5 bases). Germline CDR1 and CDR2: DFQATT and SNEGSKA (reference sequence). Between the trimmed V and J ends, which lost 4 bases and 4 bases, there was a span of 16 bases. CDR3 length: 14 amino acids. The CDR3 spells CSATLGGGGTEAFF. CDR3 coding DNA: TGCAGTGCTACCCTAGGCGGTGGGGGCACTGAAGCTTTCTTT.

This clonotype has ten or more counts. The rearrangement joins TRBV29-1 to TRBJ1-1; 7 bases fit TRBD1. The CDR3 runs to 14 residues. Trimming took 7 bases from V and 1 from J; bases not matched to a gene: 9. Germline V gene lookup returns CDR1 SQVTM and CDR2 ANQGSEA. This CDR3 reads CSASQGQRNTEAFF. As DNA, the CDR3 is TGCAGCGCTTCCCAGGGACAGAGGAACACTGAAGCTTTCTTT.

The rearrangement uses TRBV7-9 and TRBJ2-4, with D tentatively TRBD1 or TRBD2 (5 bases each). V lost 11 bases, J lost 6 bases, and 17 bases lay in between. The length of the CDR3 is 13 residues. Per germline, CDR1 SEHNR and CDR2 FQNEAQ (reference sequence). For the CDR3, the DNA is TGTGCCTGTGAACTGGTGGGACGAAACATTCAGTACTTC. Protein product: CACELVGRNIQYF.

The sample holds a few counts of this clonotype. The CDR3 protein is CATSRGTGGKEAFF. The CDR3 DNA sequence: TGTGCCACCAGCAGAGGGACAGGGGGCAAAGAAGCTTTCTTT. The chain carries TRBV15 and TRBJ1-1, with 11 bases lining up with TRBD1. J lost 8 bases, V lost 1 base, and 3 bases had no gene match. This CDR3 is 14 amino acids long. The germline gives CDR1 LNHNV, CDR2 YYDKDF (reference sequence).